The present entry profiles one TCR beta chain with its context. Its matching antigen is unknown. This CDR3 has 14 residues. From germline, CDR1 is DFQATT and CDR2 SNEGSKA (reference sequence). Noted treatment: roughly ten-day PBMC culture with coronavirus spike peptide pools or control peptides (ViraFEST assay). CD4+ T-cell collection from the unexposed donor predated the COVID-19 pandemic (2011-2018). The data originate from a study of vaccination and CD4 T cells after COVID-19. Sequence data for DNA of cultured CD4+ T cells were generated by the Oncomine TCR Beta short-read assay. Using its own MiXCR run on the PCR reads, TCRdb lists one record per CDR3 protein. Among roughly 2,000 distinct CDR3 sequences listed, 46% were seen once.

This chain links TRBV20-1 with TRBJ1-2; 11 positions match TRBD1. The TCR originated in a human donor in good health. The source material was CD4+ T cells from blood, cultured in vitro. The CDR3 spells CRVDRDRGGYGYTF. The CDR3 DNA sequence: TGCAGGGTAGACCGGGACAGGGGGGGCTATGGCTACACCTTC.